This note documents a single T cell receptor beta chain sequence. Its antigen is unidentified. Replicate PCRs were loaded with 300 ng DNA from unsorted PBMC, about 30,000 T cell genomes. TCRdb keeps only in-frame clones here, not all; method: immunoSEQ multiplex PCR. Here the sample spans 400,000 to 600,000 clones, over 60% being singletons. The data were obtained in a study of shared clonotypes between healthy human individuals. The CDR3 is made up of 14 amino acids. V dropped 5 bases and J dropped 2 bases, with 13 bases sitting between them. The germline V gene encodes CDR1 LNHDA and CDR2 SQIVND (reference sequence). General observations from the study: Clonotype sharing among donors, it was expected, would be affected by sequencing depth.

The chain couples TRBV19 to TRBJ2-7; D is tentatively TRBD1 or TRBD2 (5 bases each). The TCR was taken from a woman between 40 and 50 years old in good health. Some clones in this sample may be carry-over from other donors' samples. Sequences were obtained from PBMCs. The CDR3 here is CASSPSRGPYEQYF. The CDR3 nucleotides read TGTGCCAGTAGTCCCAGTCGGGGCCCCTACGAGCAGTACTTC.